This T cell receptor beta chain was retrieved from a study of T cell repertoires in cytomegalovirus infection. In the study overall: CMV epitopes, recently identified HLA-C-restricted and well-studied HLA-B-restricted, were used. An indication of both CMV infection and matching HLA type came from public TCR beta signatures.

Whole-study results and caveats: The ex vivo response was dominated by HLA-C-restricted CMV-specific TCR beta clonotypes.

This clonotype was seen only a few times. Antigen unknown. Germline V CDR1 and CDR2: MNHEY, SVGEGT. The CDR3 is 14 residues long. V lost 6 bases to trimming and J lost 8 bases; unmatched junction nucleotides: 10. TCRdb called the reads again in MiXCR, with one record for every CDR3 protein. This sample has about 920,000 distinct CDR3 sequences, with 30% to 40% found just once. Source: cultured CD8+ T cells from PBMCs, taken from culture after CMV antigen stimulation. The origin of this receptor is a human donor in good health (CMV status not recorded). Some clones in this sample may be carry-over from other donors' samples. The chain links TRBV6-2 or TRBV6-3 to TRBJ1-2; TRBD1 aligns across 9 bases. This chain's CDR3 is CASSYMDRGEGYTF. The CDR3 nucleotides are TGTGCCAGCAGCTACATGGACAGGGGTGAAGGCTACACCTTC.